The 25 T cell receptor beta chains listed next were all sequenced from one sample in a study of post-analysis software for immune sequencing data. Study-wide points: Controls showed lower frequencies than patients for 4 or 5 TRBV segments, and TRBV5-6, TRBV5-1 and TRBV20-1 were among these.

Presence of unique molecular identifiers characterized the TCR beta cDNA libraries. TCRdb reprocessed the PCR reads via MiXCR and lists one record per CDR3 protein. The sample has roughly 730,000 distinct CDR3 sequences, approximately 30% seen once. Which antigens these TCRs recognize remains unknown. Sequencing input: blood. The receptors were gathered from a girl aged 10 to 17 with multiple sclerosis.

This rearrangement joins TRBV14 to TRBJ2-1; 7 bases map to TRBD1. Germline CDR1 is SGHDN and CDR2 is FVKESK. This CDR3 region has 14 residues. V shed 4 bases and J 5 bases; nucleotides not matched to a gene: 5. The CDR3 is CASSPWDSNNEQFF. The CDR3 nucleotides are TGTGCCAGCAGCCCCTGGGACAGCAACAATGAGCAGTTCTTC.

V is TRBV29-1 and J is TRBJ1-2; 9 bases are shared with TRBD1. V gave up 7 bases and J gave up 0 bases; unmatched junction bases: 12. Looked up from germline, CDR1 is SQVTM and CDR2 is ANQGSEA. The CDR3 length is 16 residues. The CDR3 sequence: CSALIKQGAPNYGYTF. The CDR3 bases are TGCAGCGCCTTAATAAAACAGGGGGCACCTAACTATGGCTACACCTTC.

Concerning this clonotype: With a much larger clone just one base away, this may be a read error. The chain couples TRBV7-2 to TRBJ1-2; 8 nucleotides agree with TRBD1. Germline loops: CDR1 SGHTA, CDR2 FQGNSA. This CDR3 has 13 residues. The CDR3 DNA sequence: TGTGCCAGCAGCGTTGGACAGGGCTATGGCTTCACCTTC. Amino acid sequence: CASSVGQGYGFTF.

The V gene is TRBV29-1, the J gene TRBJ1-1; D call uncertain. Trimming stripped 6 bases from V and 4 bases from J, with 15 bases between. The CDR3 has 13 residues. Germline CDR1 reads SQVTM; CDR2 reads ANQGSEA. The chain's CDR3 is CSVVDGLITEAFF. The CDR3 DNA reads TGCAGCGTAGTGGACGGTTTGATCACTGAAGCTTTCTTT.

In this sample, this clonotype turned up a few times. The CDR3 loop reads CASSPNWDRGADTQYF. CDR3 DNA sequence: TGCGCCAGCAGCCCAAACTGGGACAGGGGAGCAGATACGCAGTATTTT. The rearrangement uses TRBV5-1 and TRBJ2-3; TRBD1 matches at 10 bases. Trimming cost V 4 bases and J 4 bases; bases outside gene matches: 9. Per germline, CDR1 SGHRS and CDR2 YFSETQ. This CDR3 contains 16 residues.

The rearrangement links TRBV4-3 to TRBJ2-2, with a possible D match to TRBD2 (6 bases). Germline loops: CDR1 LGHNA, CDR2 YSLEER. V lost 4 bases and J 6 bases, leaving 12 bases between the germline ends. The CDR3 is 14 residues long. The CDR3 reads CASSRGVMAGELFF. CDR3 sequence (DNA): TGCGCCAGCAGCCGCGGGGTAATGGCCGGGGAGCTGTTTTTT.

This chain uses TRBV20-1 with TRBJ2-7; D tentatively fits TRBD1 or TRBD2 (5 bases each). Judging by the DNA end, TRBJ2-4 fits better; the J call may be wrong. This CDR3 contains 12 residues. Germline CDR1 DFQATT, CDR2 SNEGSKA (reference sequence). The CDR3, as DNA: TGCAGTGCGGAATTGGGACAAAACATTCAGTACTTC. This codes for CSAELGQNIQYF.

The V call is TRBV7-8, the J call TRBJ2-4, with TRBD2 as a possible D gene (5 bases). Germline CDR1 reads SGHVS; CDR2 reads FQNEAQ. The CDR3 has 17 amino acids. V was trimmed by 0 bases and J by 0 bases, leaving 12 bases between them. The CDR3 loop is CASSLAGGSLAKNIQYF. The CDR3 nucleotides are TGTGCCAGCAGCTTAGCAGGAGGCTCCCTAGCCAAAAACATTCAGTACTTC. The variable domain in full, completed from reference TRBV7-8 and TRBJ2-4, reads GAGVSQSPRYKVAKRGQDVALRCDPISGHVSLFWYQQALGQGPEFLTYFQNEAQLDKSGLPSDRFFAERPEGSVSTLKIQRTQQEDSAVYLCASSLAGGSLAKNIQYFGAGTRLSVL.

This sequence joins TRBV10-3 and TRBJ2-1, with TRBD1 as a possible D gene (5 bases). There are 15 residues in the CDR3. The germline CDR1 and CDR2 sequences are ENHRY and SYGVKD. V lost 3 bases to trimming and J lost 7 bases, with 16 bases between them. CDR3 amino acids: CAISDWGGKENEQFF. DNA of the CDR3: TGTGCCATCAGTGATTGGGGCGGAAAAGAAAATGAGCAGTTCTTC.

This clonotype was counted a few times. V and J are TRBV7-2 and TRBJ2-1; 9 bases map to TRBD1. V lost 1 base, J lost 1 base, and 2 bases stayed unmatched. Germline CDR1 and CDR2: SGHTA and FQGNSA. The CDR3 totals 16 residues. The CDR3, as DNA: TGTGCCAGCAGCTTAGGTGGGACAGGGTCCTACAATGAGCAGTTCTTC. It specifies CASSLGGTGSYNEQFF.

A remark on this clonotype: A read error may produce the germline difference seen at one junction end. This rearrangement joins TRBV3-1 to TRBJ2-1, with a tentative D call TRBD2 (7 bases). Germline CDR1 is LGHDT and CDR2 is YNNKEL (reference sequence). The CDR3 contains 17 residues. The CDR3 sequence is CASSQDIRGGLYDEQFF. The CDR3 bases are TGTGCCAGCAGCCAAGATATCCGCGGGGGCCTCTACGATGAGCAGTTCTTC.

This clonotype was found many times. The V gene is TRBV29-1, the J gene TRBJ2-7, with D tentatively TRBD1 (6 bases). The CDR3 sequence is 13 residues long. The germline V gene has CDR1 SQVTM and CDR2 ANQGSEA. V was shortened by 5 bases and J by 3 bases, with 14 bases between the two germline ends. CDR3 DNA sequence: TGCAGCGTTCAAGCCCAAGGGGGCTACGAGCAGTACTTC. This sequence encodes CSVQAQGGYEQYF.

The J gene is TRBJ2-5, the V gene TRBV12-3 or TRBV12-4; 9 bases map to TRBD2. CDR3 length: 15 amino acids. The V segment lost 7 bases and the J segment 4 bases; nucleotides outside the gene matches: 10. CDR3 sequence (DNA): TGTGCCAGCAACCTAGCGGGACTTCGGGGAGAGACCCAGTACTTC. Its translation is CASNLAGLRGETQYF.

V and J are TRBV4-1 and TRBJ2-7; the match to TRBD2 covers 9 bases. Per the germline V gene, CDR1 is MGHRA and CDR2 is YSYEKL. V dropped 6 bases and J dropped 4; count of bases not matched to a gene: 10. The CDR3 contains 15 residues. This CDR3 reads CASSPGTSTAYEQYF. CDR3 nucleotide sequence: TGCGCCAGCAGTCCCGGGACTAGCACTGCGTACGAGCAGTACTTC.

This clonotype was seen a handful of times. The rearrangement joins TRBV7-9 to TRBJ2-1; perhaps D is TRBD1 or TRBD2 (5 bases each). Germline V gives CDR1 SEHNR, CDR2 FQNEAQ (reference sequence). This CDR3 is 14 amino acids long. The V end lost 5 bases, the J end lost 5 bases, and 13 bases lay between the germline ends. This CDR3 is CASSEGRRDNEQFF. The DNA for the CDR3 is TGTGCCAGCAGCGAGGGACGTAGGGACAATGAGCAGTTCTTC.

This clonotype was seen only a few times. V usage is TRBV5-1 and J usage is TRBJ2-7; 13 positions agree with TRBD2. This CDR3 has 17 amino acids. The junction had 10 bases not matched to a gene; V was cut back by 4 bases and J by 3 bases. CDR1 and CDR2 from the germline V gene are SGHRS and YFSETQ. The CDR3 here is CASSTWTSGSVVYEQYF. The CDR3 nucleotides read TGCGCCAGCAGCACCTGGACTAGCGGGAGCGTTGTCTACGAGCAGTACTTC.

The V gene is TRBV3-1, the J gene TRBJ2-6; tentatively, D is TRBD1 or TRBD2 (6 bases each). Germline values: CDR1 LGHDT, CDR2 YNNKEL (reference sequence). V was cut by 2 bases and J by 3 bases, with 14 bases left in between. The CDR3 loop spans 17 amino acids. This chain's CDR3 is CASSQRRGQYGANVLTF. CDR3 coding DNA: TGTGCCAGCAGCCAACGACGGGGGCAATATGGGGCCAACGTCCTGACTTTC.

DNA for the CDR3: TGCATGACTCCTGGGTACACTGAAGCTTTCTTT. Its translation: CMTPGYTEAFF. This chain connects TRBV20-1 to TRBJ1-1; unclear D gene. CDR3 length: 11 amino acids. The germline gives CDR1 DFQATT, CDR2 SNEGSKA (reference sequence).

In its sample, this clonotype was seen a few times. This sequence joins TRBV27 and TRBJ1-1; 7 nucleotides match TRBD1. This CDR3 has 14 residues. The V segment lost 5 bases and the J segment 3 bases; nucleotides outside the gene matches: 6. The germline V gene has CDR1 MNHEY and CDR2 SMNVEV (reference sequence). The CDR3 DNA is TGTGCCAGCAGTAACAGGGGTGTGGACACTGAAGCTTTCTTT. Translated: CASSNRGVDTEAFF.

This clonotype was seen at least ten times. The V and J genes are TRBV5-1 and TRBJ2-3; 9 nucleotides line up with TRBD2. Germline V lookup: CDR1 SGHRS, CDR2 YFSETQ. V shed 0 bases, J shed 5 bases, and the junction held 10 bases outside the gene matches. This CDR3 region has 17 residues. The CDR3 DNA is TGCGCCAGCAGCTTGGGCGGCGGGAGGGCCGAGAGAGATACGCAGTATTTT. Translation gives CASSLGGGRAERDTQYF. The whole variable domain, filled in from reference TRBV5-1 and TRBJ2-3, reads KAGVTQTPRYLIKTRGQQVTLSCSPISGHRSVSWYQQTPGQGLQFLFEYFSETQRNKGNFPGRFSGRQFSNSRSEMNVSTLELGDSALYLCASSLGGGRAERDTQYFGPGTRLTVL.

J is TRBJ2-1 and V is TRBV14, with D tentatively TRBD2 (7 bases). V shed 1 base and J shed 8 bases, with 15 bases lying between them. Germline-derived CDR1 and CDR2 are SGHDN and FVKESK. The CDR3 is 15 amino acids. CDR3 coding DNA: TGTGCCAGCAGCCAAGGGATTTTGCGGGGGCATGAGCAGTTCTTC. The encoded protein is CASSQGILRGHEQFF.

V and J are TRBV7-9 and TRBJ2-5; TRBD1 aligns across 12 bases. The CDR3 sequence is 15 residues long. Trimming at V came to 5 bases and at J to 8 bases, leaving 9 bases not matched to a gene. Per germline, CDR1 SEHNR and CDR2 FQNEAQ (reference sequence). CDR3 amino acids: CASSRRDRGHYTQYF. Here the CDR3 DNA reads TGTGCCAGCAGCCGACGGGACAGGGGGCATTATACCCAGTACTTC.

The chain joins TRBV7-2 to TRBJ2-5; 10 nucleotides align to TRBD2. The trim removed 1 base at V and 4 bases at J, leaving 9 bases unmatched. Germline values: CDR1 SGHTA, CDR2 FQGNSA. The CDR3 spans 17 residues. Here the CDR3 reads CASSLGQGLAFLETQYF. CDR3 DNA sequence: TGTGCCAGCAGCTTAGGGCAGGGACTAGCGTTTTTAGAGACCCAGTACTTC.

V and J are TRBV9 and TRBJ1-1; D not certain. The CDR3 length is 11 residues. The germline V gene has CDR1 SGDLS and CDR2 YYNGEE. V was trimmed by 2 bases and J by 4 bases, leaving 3 bases between them. The CDR3 nucleotides are TGTGCCAGCAGCGTTGTCACTGAAGCTTTCTTT. Residues: CASSVVTEAFF.

The chain uses TRBV2 and TRBJ2-3, with 9 bases lining up with TRBD2. With V trimmed by 7 bases and J by 1 base, 9 bases remained unmatched. In germline, CDR1 is SNHLY, CDR2 FYNNEI. The CDR3 length is 16 residues. This CDR3 is CASNSGRRLGTDTQYF. DNA of the CDR3: TGTGCCAGCAATAGCGGGAGAAGGTTGGGCACAGATACGCAGTATTTT.